This T cell receptor beta chain appears in the sequencing data of a study of T cells in women clearing cervical HPV infection. In the study overall: Controls were women whose single incident HPV16 infection cleared within 12 months without precancer or cancer. HLA type could not be excluded as a confounder. Study results and limitations: Controls had more TRBV6-7 (approximately 0.15%) than cases (roughly 0.11%).

The CDR3 runs to 15 residues. V was shortened by 2 bases and J by 3 bases, with 14 bases between the two germline ends. CDR1 is SGHRS, CDR2 YFSETQ, per germline. A note on this clone: Its antigen is currently unknown. The read stops 3 residues short of the end of the CDR3; the missing end is completed from the germline J gene.

Produced via immunoSEQ multiplex PCR; TCRdb's table is partial and in-frame only. This repertoire includes around 22,000 clones. The TCR was taken from a woman between 18 and 75 years old with a cervical HPV16 infection that either progressed to CIN3+ or cleared (not recorded which). The chain joins TRBV5-1 to TRBJ1-2, with D possibly being TRBD1 (6 bases). Specimen: blood buffy coat. The sequenced part of the CDR3 DNA is TGCGCCAGCAGCTTAAAAGGGGGAGGAGACTATGGC. This translates into CASSLKGGGDYG. The full CDR3 is CASSLKGGGDYGYTF.